Following are 2 T cell receptor beta chains from one sample sequenced in a study of T cell responses to AZD1222 COVID-19 vaccine. Clones were read by immunoSEQ multiplex PCR, and TCRdb kept only the in-frame ones, dropping some. The sample records about 110,000 clones, 87% being singletons. The sample consisted of peripheral blood, taken on day 0 of AZD1222 vaccination. The receptors shown here come from an adult in good health.

The chain employs TRBV7-2 and TRBJ1-1; D ambiguous. Trimming took off 5 bases at V and 0 bases at J, with 13 bases between the two ends. The CDR3 is made up of 15 amino acids. Germline V lookup: CDR1 SGHTA, CDR2 FQGNSA. The CDR3 nucleotides read TGTGCCAGCAGCACGGGAGTTTTAATGAACACTGAAGCTTTCTTT. This gives the protein CASSTGVLMNTEAFF.

The chain couples TRBV19 to TRBJ1-4; D is unresolved. V was clipped by 1 base and J by 7 bases, with 13 bases between them. The CDR3 extends over 15 amino acids. Germline CDR1 LNHDA, CDR2 SQIVND (reference sequence). CDR3: CASSIALPGREKLFF. As DNA, the CDR3 is TGTGCCAGTAGTATAGCTCTGCCGGGCCGTGAAAAACTGTTTTTT.